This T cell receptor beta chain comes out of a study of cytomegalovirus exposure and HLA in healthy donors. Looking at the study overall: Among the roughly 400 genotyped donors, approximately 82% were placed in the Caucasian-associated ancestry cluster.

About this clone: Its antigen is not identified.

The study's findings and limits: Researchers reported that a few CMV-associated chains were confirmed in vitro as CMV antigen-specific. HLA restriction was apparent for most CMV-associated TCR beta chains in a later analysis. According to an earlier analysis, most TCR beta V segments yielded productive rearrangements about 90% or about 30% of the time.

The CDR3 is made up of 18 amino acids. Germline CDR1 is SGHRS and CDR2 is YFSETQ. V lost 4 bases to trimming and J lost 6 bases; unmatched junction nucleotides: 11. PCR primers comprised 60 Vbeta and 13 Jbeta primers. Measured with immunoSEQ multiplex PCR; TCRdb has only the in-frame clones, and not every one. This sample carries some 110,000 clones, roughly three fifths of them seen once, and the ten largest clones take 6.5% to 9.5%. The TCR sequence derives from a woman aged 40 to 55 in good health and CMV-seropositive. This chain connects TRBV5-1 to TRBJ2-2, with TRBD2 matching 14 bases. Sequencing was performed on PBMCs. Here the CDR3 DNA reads TGCGCCAGCAGCCCCGGACTAGCGGGGGGATTTGGGGCCGGGGAGCTGTTTTTT. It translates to CASSPGLAGGFGAGELFF.